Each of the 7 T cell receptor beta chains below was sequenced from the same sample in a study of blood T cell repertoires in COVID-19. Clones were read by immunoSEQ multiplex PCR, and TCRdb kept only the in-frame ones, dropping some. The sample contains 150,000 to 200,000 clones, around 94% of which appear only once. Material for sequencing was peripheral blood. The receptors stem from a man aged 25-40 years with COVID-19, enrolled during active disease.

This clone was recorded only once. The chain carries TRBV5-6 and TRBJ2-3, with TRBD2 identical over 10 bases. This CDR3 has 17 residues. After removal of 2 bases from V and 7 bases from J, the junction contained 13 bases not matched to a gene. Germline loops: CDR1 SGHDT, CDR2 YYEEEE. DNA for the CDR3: TGTGCCAGCAGCTTTAGAAGCGGGGGGGCCGGGAGGAATACGCAGTATTTT. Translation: CASSFRSGGAGRNTQYF.

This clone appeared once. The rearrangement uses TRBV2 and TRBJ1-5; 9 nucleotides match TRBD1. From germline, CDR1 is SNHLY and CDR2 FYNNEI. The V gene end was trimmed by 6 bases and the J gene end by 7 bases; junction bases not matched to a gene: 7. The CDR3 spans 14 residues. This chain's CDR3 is CASRGTGPVQPQHF. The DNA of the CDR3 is TGTGCCAGCAGGGGGACAGGGCCGGTCCAGCCCCAGCATTTT.

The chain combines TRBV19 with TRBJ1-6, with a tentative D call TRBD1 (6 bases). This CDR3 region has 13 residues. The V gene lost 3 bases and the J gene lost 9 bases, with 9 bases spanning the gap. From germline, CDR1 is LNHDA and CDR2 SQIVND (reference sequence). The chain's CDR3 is CASSMDSRSPLHF. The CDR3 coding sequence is TGTGCCAGTAGTATGGACAGCCGTTCACCCCTCCACTTT.

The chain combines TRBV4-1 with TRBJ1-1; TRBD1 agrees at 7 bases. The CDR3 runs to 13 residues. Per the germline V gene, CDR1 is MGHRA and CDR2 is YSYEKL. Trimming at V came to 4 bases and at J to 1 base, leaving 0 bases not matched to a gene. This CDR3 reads CASSRTGNTEAFF. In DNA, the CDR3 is TGCGCCAGCAGCCGGACAGGGAACACTGAAGCTTTCTTT.

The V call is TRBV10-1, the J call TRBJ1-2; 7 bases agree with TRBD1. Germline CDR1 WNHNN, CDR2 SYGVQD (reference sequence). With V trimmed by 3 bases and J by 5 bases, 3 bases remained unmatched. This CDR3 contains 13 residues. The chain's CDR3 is CASSENRGYGYTF. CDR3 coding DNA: TGCGCCAGCAGTGAAAACAGGGGTTATGGCTACACCTTC.

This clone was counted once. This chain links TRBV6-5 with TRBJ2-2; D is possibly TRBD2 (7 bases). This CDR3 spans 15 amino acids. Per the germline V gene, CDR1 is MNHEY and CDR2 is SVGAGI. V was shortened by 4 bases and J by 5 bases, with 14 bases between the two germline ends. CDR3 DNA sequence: TGTGCCAGCAGTTGGGGGGGCCGGAGGACCGGGGAGCTGTTTTTT. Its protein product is CASSWGGRRTGELFF.

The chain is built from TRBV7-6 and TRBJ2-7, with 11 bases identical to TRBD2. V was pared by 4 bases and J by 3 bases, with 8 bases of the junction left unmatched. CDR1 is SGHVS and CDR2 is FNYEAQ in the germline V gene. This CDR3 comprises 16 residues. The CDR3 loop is CASSSTSGGTIYEQYF. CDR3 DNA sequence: TGTGCCAGCAGCTCCACTAGCGGGGGAACGATCTACGAGCAGTACTTC.